The 5 T cell receptor beta chains in this list originate from one sample, sequenced in a study of cytomegalovirus exposure and HLA in healthy donors. Vbeta (60) and Jbeta (13) primers were used in the PCR. The method was immunoSEQ multiplex PCR; TCRdb's version includes in-frame clones alone and lacks a portion of them. Here the sample spans some 170,000 clones, 75% to 85% being singletons. Sequencing was performed on PBMCs. The receptors here all came from a woman younger than 35 in good health and CMV-seropositive.

The gene calls are TRBV2 and TRBJ2-1; weak D call: TRBD1 (7 bases). CDR1 and CDR2 from the germline V gene are SNHLY and FYNNEI. The CDR3 is 13 amino acids. Trimming stripped 5 bases from V and 9 bases from J, with 14 bases between. In DNA form, the CDR3 reads TGTGCCAGCAGTCGGCAGGGGGAGGTTGAGCAGTTCTTC. Encoded protein: CASSRQGEVEQFF.

On this clone: Other DNA sequences within the sample encode an identical CDR3. The chain employs TRBV2 and TRBJ2-7, with 8 bases fitting TRBD1. The CDR3 has 13 residues. Germline loops: CDR1 SNHLY, CDR2 FYNNEI. Trimming cost V 6 bases and J 2 bases; bases outside gene matches: 3. The chain's CDR3 is CASRVDRAYEQYF. The CDR3 DNA is TGTGCCAGCAGAGTGGACAGGGCCTACGAGCAGTACTTC.

The gene calls are TRBV7-2 and TRBJ2-3; D gene ambiguous. Looked up from germline, CDR1 is SGHTA and CDR2 is FQGNSA. The length of the CDR3 is 13 residues. V was trimmed by 2 bases and J by 6 bases, leaving 9 bases between them. Here the CDR3 reads CASSLISSDTQYF. CDR3 sequence (DNA): TGTGCCAGCAGCTTAATCAGTTCGGATACGCAGTATTTT.

The chain has TRBV19 and TRBJ1-4; a weak D match, TRBD1 (5 bases). The germline V and J ends were trimmed by 5 bases and 8 bases, with 24 bases remaining between them. The V gene's germline CDR1 is LNHDA and CDR2 SQIVND (reference sequence). This CDR3 is built from 17 residues. This chain's CDR3 is CASSLRTDTRLKEKLFF. As DNA, the CDR3 is TGTGCCAGTAGTCTTCGGACGGACACCCGATTGAAAGAAAAACTGTTTTTT.

The chain joins TRBV7-3 to TRBJ1-5; TRBD1 aligns across 7 bases. V lost 2 bases to trimming and J lost 2 bases; unmatched junction nucleotides: 6. Germline loops: CDR1 SGHTA, CDR2 FQGTGA. This CDR3 is 16 amino acids long. For the CDR3, the DNA is TGTGCCAGCAGCTTATACCCTGGGACAGGCAATCAGCCCCAGCATTTT. Translation gives CASSLYPGTGNQPQHF.